The 22 T cell receptor beta chains below were found in one sample sequenced in a study of blood T cell repertoires in COVID-19. Clones were sequenced by immunoSEQ multiplex PCR, and TCRdb holds only the in-frame ones, with some missing. The data contain roughly 220,000 clones, around 91% of them seen just once; the ten biggest clones take up roughly 15%. Sequences were obtained from PBMCs or T cells enriched from blood (not recorded which). The receptors originated from a man between 25 and 39 years old who had been exposed to COVID-19.

The DNA for the CDR3 is TGTGCCAGTAGTATGGGGACAGGGTCTTTGGCTTTCTTT. Protein product: CASSMGTGSLAFF. V is TRBV19 and J is TRBJ1-1; 9 positions match TRBD1. V lost 3 bases, J lost 11 bases, and 7 bases stayed unmatched. CDR3 length: 13 residues. Germline CDR1 LNHDA, CDR2 SQIVND (reference sequence).

This clone was found once. The V and J genes are TRBV30 and TRBJ1-6, with TRBD1 as a possible D gene (5 bases). The V gene's germline CDR1 is GTSNPN and CDR2 SVGIG (reference sequence). The CDR3 is made up of 14 amino acids. Between the trimmed V and J ends, which lost 7 bases and 4 bases, there was a span of 14 bases. The CDR3 coding sequence is TGTGCCTCCCAAGACGGGGGATATAATTCACCCCTCCACTTT. Amino acid sequence: CASQDGGYNSPLHF.

This chain uses TRBV27 with TRBJ2-1, with 9 bases fitting TRBD2. V was pared by 5 bases and J by 5 bases, with 10 bases of the junction left unmatched. This CDR3 has 16 residues. Germline CDR1 reads MNHEY; CDR2 reads SMNVEV (reference sequence). CDR3 protein: CASSPMTSGVNNEQFF. The DNA for the CDR3 is TGTGCCAGCAGTCCTATGACTAGCGGAGTAAACAATGAGCAGTTCTTC.

The rearrangement joins TRBV3-1 (or the pseudogene TRBV3-2) to TRBJ2-2; 13 nucleotides line up with TRBD2. The CDR3 covers 15 residues. The germline gives CDR1 LGHDT, CDR2 YNNKEL (reference sequence). Trimming cost V 4 bases and J 7 bases; bases outside gene matches: 3. The CDR3 sequence: CASSPTSGGSGELFF. CDR3 nucleotides: TGTGCCAGCAGCCCGACTAGCGGGGGGAGCGGGGAGCTGTTTTTT.

This chain links TRBV19 with TRBJ2-3; 8 positions match TRBD2. CDR3 length equals 14 residues. CDR1 LNHDA and CDR2 SQIVND come from the germline V gene (reference sequence). The V gene end was trimmed by 4 bases and the J gene end by 1 base; junction bases not matched to a gene: 1. CDR3 protein: CASSNSGGTDTQYF. CDR3 nucleotide sequence: TGTGCCAGTAGTAATAGCGGGGGCACAGATACGCAGTATTTT.

The gene calls are TRBV11-2 and TRBJ2-7; weak D call: TRBD2 (5 bases). CDR1 and CDR2 from the germline V gene are SGHAT and FQNNGV. V lost 4 bases and J 2 bases, leaving 6 bases between the germline ends. The CDR3 is 12 residues long. The CDR3 is CASSSLAYEQYF. The CDR3 DNA follows: TGTGCCAGCAGCTCACTAGCCTACGAGCAGTACTTC.

This clone was observed a single time. The genes are TRBV6-2 or TRBV6-3 and TRBJ2-1; tentatively, D is TRBD2 (6 bases). In germline, CDR1 is MNHEY, CDR2 SVGEGT. With 0 bases removed from V and 7 bases from J, the gap between germline ends came to 7 bases. The CDR3 is 13 residues long. The CDR3 loop reads CASSYSTRNEQFF. In nucleotides, the CDR3 is TGTGCCAGCAGTTACTCGACTAGGAATGAGCAGTTCTTC.

The V and J genes are TRBV29-1 and TRBJ1-6; maybe TRBD1 (6 bases). Deletions cut 7 bases from V and 7 bases from J, with 20 bases between. This CDR3 is built from 15 residues. Germline assignment: CDR1 SQVTM and CDR2 ANQGSEA. The chain's CDR3 is CSALGGGETNSPLHF. CDR3 sequence (DNA): TGCAGCGCCCTAGGCGGGGGCGAGACAAATTCACCCCTCCACTTT. Combining the CDR3 with reference TRBV29-1 and TRBJ1-6 gives the whole variable domain SAVISQKPSRDICQRGTSLTIQCQVDSQVTMMFWYRQQPGQSLTLIATANQGSEATYESGFVIDKFPISRPNLTFSTLTVSNMSPEDSSIYLCSALGGGETNSPLHFGNGTRLTVT.

V and J are TRBV9 and TRBJ2-1, with a possible D match to TRBD1 (6 bases). The CDR3 has 15 amino acids. Germline loops: CDR1 SGDLS, CDR2 YYNGEE. V was trimmed by 1 base and J by 0 bases, leaving 8 bases between them. CDR3 loop: CASSVTGSSYNEQFF. CDR3 DNA sequence: TGTGCCAGCAGCGTAACAGGGAGCTCCTACAATGAGCAGTTCTTC.

The chain couples TRBV20-1 to TRBJ2-7; maybe TRBD2 (5 bases). The length of the CDR3 is 11 residues. Trimming pared 5 bases from V and 5 bases from J, leaving 10 bases between. CDR1 is DFQATT and CDR2 is SNEGSKA in the germline V gene (reference sequence). As DNA, the CDR3 is TGCAGTGCTCCCGAGGGAGACGAGCAGTACTTC. Its translation: CSAPEGDEQYF.

The chain combines TRBV4-2 with TRBJ2-3; 10 positions match TRBD2. This CDR3 region has 16 residues. J gave up 5 bases and V 1 base, and 6 bases lay outside the gene matches. The germline gives CDR1 LGHNA, CDR2 YNFKEQ. The CDR3 loop reads CASSQASLAGVDTQYF. The DNA of the CDR3 is TGTGCCAGCAGCCAAGCTTCCCTAGCGGGGGTAGATACGCAGTATTTT.

The chain couples TRBV7-9 to TRBJ2-5; maybe TRBD1 (5 bases). Germline values: CDR1 SEHNR, CDR2 FQNEAQ (reference sequence). This CDR3 region has 14 residues. Trimming took off 0 bases at V and 3 bases at J, with 8 bases between the two ends. The CDR3 region has the DNA TGTGCCAGCAGCTTAGCCTACAGGAAAGAGACCCAGTACTTC. It codes for CASSLAYRKETQYF.

V gene TRBV29-1 combines with J gene TRBJ1-2, with D perhaps TRBD1 (6 bases). The CDR3 runs to 13 residues. Germline CDR1 and CDR2: SQVTM and ANQGSEA. V gave up 6 bases and J gave up 4 bases, with 15 bases separating them. The CDR3 is CSVLREDSYGYTF. CDR3 coding DNA: TGCAGCGTACTGAGAGAGGACAGCTATGGCTACACCTTC.

The chain recombines TRBV19 with TRBJ2-7, with a weak D call TRBD1 (9 bases). This CDR3 has 14 amino acids. Per the germline V gene, CDR1 is LNHDA and CDR2 is SQIVND (reference sequence). Deletions cut 8 bases from V and 4 bases from J, with 18 bases between. The CDR3 is CASREGGTGYEQYF. The DNA of the CDR3 is TGTGCCAGTCGGGAGGGCGGGACAGGGTACGAGCAGTACTTC.

This chain links TRBV5-1 with TRBJ2-1, with 9 positions matching TRBD2. The V gene's germline CDR1 is SGHRS and CDR2 YFSETQ. The CDR3 runs 17 residues. With 4 bases clipped from V and 4 bases from J, the junction kept 12 bases outside the gene matches. This CDR3 reads CASSPEVSGGYYNEQFF. CDR3 coding DNA: TGCGCCAGCAGCCCGGAAGTTAGCGGGGGCTATTACAATGAGCAGTTCTTC.

The chain carries TRBV5-5 and TRBJ1-1, with D uncertain. Germline assignment: CDR1 SGHKS and CDR2 YYEKEE (reference sequence). Trimming shortened V by 1 base and J by 0 bases, and 16 bases separated the two germline ends. The CDR3 spans 17 residues. The CDR3, as DNA: TGTGCCAGCAGCTTGTCGGCAGGCCTATTATTGAACACTGAAGCTTTCTTT. Amino acid sequence: CASSLSAGLLLNTEAFF.

The V gene is TRBV9, the J gene TRBJ1-1, with unresolved D. CDR1 is SGDLS and CDR2 is YYNGEE in the germline V gene. Trimming removed 0 bases from V and 3 bases from J, with 9 bases in between. This CDR3 spans 14 amino acids. CDR3 nucleotide sequence: TGTGCCAGCAGCGTAGACCCCGGGGACACTGAAGCTTTCTTT. Amino acids: CASSVDPGDTEAFF.

The J gene is TRBJ2-2, the V gene TRBV6-1, with D perhaps matching TRBD2 (7 bases). Germline CDR1 MNHNS, CDR2 SASEGT. The ends were cut back, 1 base at V and 4 bases at J, with 10 bases in the middle. The CDR3 extends over 15 amino acids. CDR3 bases: TGTGCCAGCAGTGAAGTTAGGGGGGGCACCGGGGAGCTGTTTTTT. This gives the protein CASSEVRGGTGELFF.

The rearrangement joins TRBV5-1 to TRBJ1-3; D unclear. This CDR3 has 17 amino acids. V was pared by 0 bases and J by 0 bases, with 13 bases between. Germline V gives CDR1 SGHRS, CDR2 YFSETQ. For the CDR3, the DNA is TGCGCCAGCAGCTTGGGTGCAGGTTTGAGCTCTGGAAACACCATATATTTT. It specifies CASSLGAGLSSGNTIYF.

J is TRBJ2-2 and V is TRBV6-4, with 8 bases aligning to TRBD2. Germline CDR1 is MRHNA and CDR2 is SNTAGT. V gave up 8 bases and J gave up 7 bases; unmatched junction bases: 9. CDR3 length: 14 residues. The CDR3 DNA is TGTGCCAGCTTTAAGCGGGGGAGGGACGGGGAGCTGTTTTTT. It yields the protein CASFKRGRDGELFF.

In this sample, this clone turned up once. The chain recombines TRBV18 with TRBJ2-7, with D possibly TRBD1 on 7 matching bases. The germline CDR1 and CDR2 sequences are KGHSH and LQKENI. The CDR3 runs 15 residues. Trimming took off 3 bases at V and 5 bases at J, with 17 bases between the two ends. The CDR3 reads CASSPRQGGGDEQYF. The CDR3 DNA follows: TGTGCCAGCTCACCCCGACAGGGCGGAGGGGACGAGCAGTACTTC.

The CDR3 DNA sequence: TGTGCCAGTAGTATCCGGGTTGGCACAGATACGCAGTATTTT. Translated, it gives CASSIRVGTDTQYF. This chain joins TRBV19 and TRBJ2-3, with D hard to call. V lost 3 bases to trimming and J lost 1 base, with 8 bases between them. This CDR3 is built from 14 residues. Germline V CDR1 and CDR2: LNHDA, SQIVND (reference sequence). Filled out from reference TRBV19 and TRBJ2-3, the complete variable domain reads DGGITQSPKYLFRKEGQNVTLSCEQNLNHDAMYWYRQDPGQGLRLIYYSQIVNDFQKGDIAEGYSVSREKKESFPLTVTSAQKNPTAFYLCASSIRVGTDTQYFGPGTRLTVL.